These T cell receptor beta chains were read from a single sample in a study of T cells after yellow fever vaccination. TCRdb re-analysed the 5' RACE reads in MiXCR, keeping a single row per CDR3 protein. The table includes 12,000 or so distinct CDR3 sequences, around 5.4% detected once. Sequencing used PBMCs, either bulk or a sorted T-cell subset (CD4+, CD8+, memory, or dextramer-sorted; not recorded which), obtained on the day of the yellow fever booster vaccination. The receptors derive from a man younger than 40 who received the YFV17D yellow fever vaccine. Each CDR3 is given with its conserved first and last residue. A D gene is named only where the DNA matches it firmly. Rows may omit the clone size; those that give it use once, few, many or a size class.

D: TRBD2; size: many; J: TRBJ2-3; V: TRBV20-1; CDR3: CSATSSGRAPDTQYF; DNA: TGCAGTGCAACCTCTAGCGGGAGGGCTCCAGATACGCAGTATTTT
D: TRBD1; size: -; J: TRBJ1-3; V: TRBV5-6; CDR3: CASSLWVGTGPGNTIYF; DNA: TGTGCCAGCAGCTTGTGGGTCGGGACAGGCCCTGGAAACACCATATATTTT
D: -; size: many; J: TRBJ1-3; V: TRBV6-2/TRBV6-3; CDR3: CASSYTTRGAAGNTIYF; DNA: TGTGCCAGCAGTTACACCACCCGAGGGGCCGCTGGAAACACCATATATTTT
D: -; size: -; J: TRBJ1-2; V: TRBV6-2/TRBV6-3; CDR3: CASSTGYGYTF; DNA: TGTGCCAGCAGTACAGGGTATGGCTACACCTTC
D: TRBD1; size: many; J: TRBJ1-1; V: TRBV27; CDR3: CASSGRDRGSEAFF; DNA: TGTGCCAGCAGTGGCCGGGACAGGGGGAGTGAAGCTTTCTTT
D: TRBD2; size: medium-sized; J: TRBJ2-5; V: TRBV20-1; CDR3: CSAALAEKETQYF; DNA: TGCAGTGCGGCACTAGCGGAGAAAGAGACCCAGTACTTC
D: -; size: many; J: TRBJ2-7; V: TRBV10-3; CDR3: CAISESGRGQYF; DNA: TGTGCCATCAGTGAGTCTGGGCGCGGGCAGTACTTC
D: -; size: many; J: TRBJ1-1; V: TRBV3-1; CDR3: CASSQGPGRAFF; DNA: TGTGCCAGCAGCCAAGGCCCCGGGAGGGCTTTCTTT
D: -; size: many; J: TRBJ2-7; V: TRBV5-1; CDR3: CASSQVPIMSSYEQYF; DNA: TGCGCCAGCAGCCAGGTCCCCATAATGAGCTCCTACGAGCAGTACTTC
D: TRBD1; size: many; J: TRBJ2-1; V: TRBV28; CDR3: CASNRDRGPHNEQFF; DNA: TGTGCCAGCAACCGGGACAGGGGCCCTCACAATGAGCAGTTCTTC
D: -; size: many; J: TRBJ2-6; V: TRBV5-6; CDR3: CASSFYSGANVLTF; DNA: TGTGCCAGCAGCTTCTACTCTGGGGCCAACGTCCTGACTTTC
D: TRBD1; size: many; J: TRBJ2-5; V: TRBV3-1; CDR3: CASSTLSGTGGLETQYF; DNA: TGTGCCAGCAGCACCCTCTCTGGCACAGGGGGACTAGAGACCCAGTACTTC
D: -; size: many; J: TRBJ1-1; V: TRBV10-3; CDR3: CAISLTPPEAFF; DNA: TGTGCCATCAGTTTGACCCCCCCTGAAGCTTTCTTT
D: TRBD1; size: many; J: TRBJ1-1; V: TRBV5-1; CDR3: CASSYNRGTEAFF; DNA: TGCGCCAGCAGCTACAACAGGGGCACTGAAGCTTTCTTT
D: TRBD1; size: many; J: TRBJ2-7; V: TRBV3-1; CDR3: CASSQMAGGGEQYF; DNA: TGTGCCAGCAGCCAAATGGCAGGGGGCGGCGAGCAGTACTTC
D: -; size: many; J: TRBJ2-7; V: TRBV5-1; CDR3: CASSFRATYEQYF; DNA: TGCGCCAGCAGCTTCAGGGCGACCTACGAGCAGTACTTC
D: TRBD2; size: many; J: TRBJ2-1; V: TRBV3-1; CDR3: CASSQRESLFF; DNA: TGTGCCAGCAGCCAGCGGGAGTCCCTGTTCTTC